This entry concerns a single T cell receptor (beta chain). Its antigen is unknown. The sample belongs to a study of siplizumab effects on memory and regulatory T cells. Study conclusions and caveats: Researchers could not give a naive or memory phenotype to roughly 75-95% of proliferating CD4+ or CD8+ clones. The naive T cell population seemed more diverse than memory cells and seemed a major contributor to the alloresponse. The drug siplizumab significantly decreased the alloreactive sequences that could be traced to unstimulated CD4+ memory cells.

Each sample yielded approximately 92,000 assayed TCR templates. Sequencing was performed with immunoSEQ multiplex PCR; in TCRdb, only in-frame clones are kept and a portion is missing. The sample includes more than 70,000 clones, approximately 95% of them seen just once. Germline V gives CDR1 MNHEY, CDR2 SMNVEV (reference sequence). Trimming took 4 bases from V and 2 from J; bases not matched to a gene: 3. The CDR3 has 16 amino acids. Sequenced: CD8+ T cells sorted from blood. The chain uses TRBV27 and TRBJ2-5, with 14 bases aligning to TRBD2. This TCR was sampled from a human donor in good health. The DNA for the CDR3 is TGTGCCAGCAGTTCCAGGACTAGCGGGAGGCAAGAGACCCAGTACTTC. This codes for CASSSRTSGRQETQYF.